This TCR beta chain emerged from a study of neurological immune-mediated disorders. On this clonotype itself: Its cognate antigen is unknown.

Losses at the gene ends were 1 base for V and 9 bases for J; bases not matched to a gene: 7. CDR1 is MGHRA and CDR2 is YSYEKL in the germline V gene. CDR3 length: 17 amino acids. Study results and caveats: When grouped phylogenetically, the repertoires of 18 of the 34 multiple sclerosis patients fell together in one related-CDR3 cluster, which is a possible signature. The greatest degree of TCR clonal expansion was observed in HTLV-1-associated myelopathy, with the lowest in multiple sclerosis, below that of healthy controls. None of the CDR3 amino acid sequences in expanded clones turned up in more than one subject, which points to private repertoires in all groups.

Each CDR3 protein is one row after TCRdb ran MiXCR on the 5' RACE reads. The sample lists more than 20,000 distinct CDR3 sequences; more than 2% were seen once. J is TRBJ2-1 and V is TRBV4-1; TRBD2 aligns across 15 bases. The specimen sequenced was PBMCs. The source of this sequence is a woman aged 50 to 60 with multiple sclerosis. CDR3 DNA: TGCGCCAGCAGCCAAGTAGACATGGGACTAGCGGGAGGTGAGCAGTTCTTC. Protein: CASSQVDMGLAGGEQFF.